The sequence of this T cell receptor beta chain was determined in a study of T cells in Graves' hyperthyroidism and ophthalmopathy (dated by TCRdb to the late 2010s). With respect to the entire study: Peripheral blood samples were taken at the time of initial diagnosis, prior to any treatment. To identify distinguishing TCR V-J signatures, a discovery cohort of around 100 patients was used, comprising 40 to 45 with Graves' ophthalmopathy and 57 with stable Graves' hyperthyroidism. The paper reports TCR Vbeta CDR3 sequencing of more than 120 peripheral blood samples: some 41 ophthalmopathy, 70 to 85 hyperthyroidism and around 17 progressor patients. The 90 to 100 discovery patients were randomly split 7:3 into training and test sets. After sampling, hyperthyroidism patients received methimazole starting at 30 mg daily, and ophthalmopathy patients received high-dose intravenous methylprednisolone. In more than five Graves' hyperthyroidism patients, the study also compared T-cell repertoires from thyroid tissue with T-cell repertoires from blood. Prospective prediction of ophthalmopathy was tested in an independent validation cohort of 18 to 20 hyperthyroidism patients and approximately 17 patients who later progressed to ophthalmopathy.

TCR beta CDR3 regions were amplified from RNA transcripts. The first round of RT-PCR for the TCR CDR3 was performed with the HTBI primer set and the Qiagen OneStep RT-PCR kit. Libraries were constructed in a second round of multiplex PCR, after which size selection and purification were carried out. Paired-end sequencing of the libraries was performed with 100 bp reads on an Illumina HiSeq2000. The source study handled its data this way. Raw data were processed with SOAPnuke, discarding reads with adapters, uncalled bases, mean Phred below 15, or no exact constant-primer or identifier match. COPE v1.2.5 was used to merge high-quality paired reads, and clonotypes were defined as unique nucleotide sequences. MiTCR v1.1 was used to align clonotypes to the IMGT TRBV, TRBD and TRBJ reference segments. The analysis was restricted to V-J combinations with a frequency above 0.0001, which together covered 99.2% of the repertoires. A TCS score was defined as the ratio of F50 (clonal expansion) to E x V (chaos), with BLOSUM62-based TCRdist applied between CDR3 peptides within each V-J. Welch's t-statistics and random forest reduced some 510 V-J features to fewer than 15, which were used in a naive Bayes classifier (R e1071). Using fastp trimming at Q25 and MiXCR clonotype assembly, TCRdb reanalyzed the public sequencing data and kept in-frame beta chains. Each CDR3 protein appears once, grouped with its most common genes and DNA. The V and J calls reflect TCRdb's pipeline rather than the authors' work. This sample lists 450,000 to 500,000 distinct CDR3 sequences; about 22% were detected once. About 49% of the sample comes from the top ten.

As for this clonotype: It has no known antigen specificity. There are no base qualities to consult, and no much larger clone falls within one base.

For CDR1 and CDR2, the germline V gene lists LGHNA and YSLEER. The junction carries 21 bases between V and J, which are trimmed by 6 bases and 11 bases respectively. The cysteine opens and the phenylalanine closes a CDR3 of 14 amino acids. Of the read, only the CDR3 DNA is kept; its 42 bases are in frame from base 1. Ophthalmopathy patients had moderately to severely active disease, Clinical Activity Score of at least 3, NOSPECS grade of at least 4, and duration under 3 months. Patients with uncontrolled infections, other autoimmune diseases, pregnancy or lactation were excluded. Diagnoses relied on clinical symptoms, serum thyroxine and TRAb, thyroid ultrasound and orbital computed tomography. PBMCs were separated from roughly 10 ml of fresh peripheral blood using Ficoll-Paque density gradient centrifugation. Total RNA was extracted with Trizol reagent, and quality was checked on an Agilent 2100 Bioanalyzer.

General conclusions and limits of the study: Most expanded thyroid clonotypes (frequency above 0.001) were also found in blood, which suggests that blood repertoires may mirror thyroid immune responses. In validation, the model predicted progression to ophthalmopathy with over 65% sensitivity and around 72% specificity, a median of about 6 months before onset. No statistical method was used to fix the sample size in advance, and group allocation was not hidden from the investigators. In cross-validation, a model built on a 13 V-J signature told ophthalmopathy apart from stable hyperthyroidism with approximately 91% sensitivity and around 84% specificity, and in testing the same model reached 80%/75%.

This chain joins TRBV4-3 to TRBJ2-3; the D gene is perhaps TRBD1 or TRBD2, as each covers 5 bases. The sample taken for sequencing was blood. This sequence was found in a woman in her 70s with Graves' ophthalmopathy. The CDR3 protein: CASSDVVSPGRQYF. The sequenced DNA: TGCGCCAGCAGTGACGTGGTATCTCCAGGGAGGCAGTATTTT.